This TCR beta chain was profiled in a study of blood T cell repertoires in COVID-19. Study details: T cells, B-cell-depleted T cells, or PBMCs supplied cDNA or gDNA.

In Seattle, patients joined the study during active infection and were tracked longitudinally. This clone was observed at least ten times. With V trimmed by 0 bases and J by 1 base, 0 bases remained unmatched. The CDR3 has 15 residues. CDR1 and CDR2 from the germline V gene are MNHNY and SVGAGI (reference sequence). Study processing details: Amplification with reference gene primers provided the estimates of nucleated cell counts. The protocol was immunoSEQ multiplex PCR, while the TCRdb copy is restricted to in-frame clones and leaves out a portion. V, J and clone size were drawn from that table, and D and trimming were deduced from the DNA. The data show 200,000 to 250,000 clones, approximately 85% seen once.

Specimen: peripheral blood. The chain employs TRBV6-6 and TRBJ1-5; 7 nucleotides match TRBD1. The origin of this receptor is a woman aged 70-85 years with COVID-19, enrolled during active disease. CDR3 sequence: CASSYSRGSNQPQHF. Written as DNA, the CDR3 is TGTGCCAGCAGTTACTCCAGGGGGAGCAATCAGCCCCAGCATTTT.